The clone carrying this T cell receptor (beta chain) was found many times. Antigen: not known. MiXCR was run by TCRdb on the reads, yielding one entry per CDR3 protein. The sample has some 300,000 distinct CDR3 sequences, 15% to 20% seen once. This sample stems from a study of T cell repertoires in cytomegalovirus infection. Overall study context: Carrying CMV and the relevant HLA type showed in public TCR beta signatures. Study-level results: Of the TCR beta families, the public ones yielded a cumulative frequency that identified carriers of CMV plus the relevant HLA. CMV-specific TCR beta clonotypes restricted by HLA-C were the ones dominating the ex vivo response.

CDR1 is SGHTA and CDR2 is FQGNSA in the germline V gene. This CDR3 comprises 17 residues. Trimming removed 3 bases at V and 0 bases at J, with 15 bases between. The V and J genes are TRBV7-2 and TRBJ1-5; D unclear. The sequence derives from a human donor in good health (CMV status not recorded). Some clones in this sample may be carry-over from other donors' samples. The sequenced sample was PBMCs. DNA for the CDR3: TGTGCCAGCAGCTTGCGGACGGAGAAGTATAGCAATCAGCCCCAGCATTTT. This translates into CASSLRTEKYSNQPQHF.